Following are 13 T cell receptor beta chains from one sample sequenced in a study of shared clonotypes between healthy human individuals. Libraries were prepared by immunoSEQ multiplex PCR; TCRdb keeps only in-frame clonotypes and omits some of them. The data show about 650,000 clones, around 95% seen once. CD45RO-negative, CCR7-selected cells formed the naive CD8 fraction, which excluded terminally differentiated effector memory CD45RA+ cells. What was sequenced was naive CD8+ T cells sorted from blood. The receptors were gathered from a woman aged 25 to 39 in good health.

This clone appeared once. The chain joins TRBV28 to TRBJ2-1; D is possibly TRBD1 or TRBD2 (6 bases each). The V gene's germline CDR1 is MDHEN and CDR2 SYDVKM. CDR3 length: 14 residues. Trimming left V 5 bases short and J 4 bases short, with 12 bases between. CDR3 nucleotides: TGTGCCAGCAGTCCGAGGGGGGATTACAATGAGCAGTTCTTC. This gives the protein CASSPRGDYNEQFF.

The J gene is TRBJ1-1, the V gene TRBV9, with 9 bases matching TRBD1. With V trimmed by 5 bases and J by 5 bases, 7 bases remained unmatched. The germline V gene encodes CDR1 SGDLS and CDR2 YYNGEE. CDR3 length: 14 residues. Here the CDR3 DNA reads TGTGCCAGCAGAAGGGGACAGGGTGGGACTGAAGCTTTCTTT. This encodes CASRRGQGGTEAFF. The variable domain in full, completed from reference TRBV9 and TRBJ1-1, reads DSGVTQTPKHLITATGQRVTLRCSPRSGDLSVYWYQQSLDQGLQFLIQYYNGEERAKGNILERFSAQQFPDLHSELNLSSLELGDSALYFCASRRGQGGTEAFFGQGTRLTVV.

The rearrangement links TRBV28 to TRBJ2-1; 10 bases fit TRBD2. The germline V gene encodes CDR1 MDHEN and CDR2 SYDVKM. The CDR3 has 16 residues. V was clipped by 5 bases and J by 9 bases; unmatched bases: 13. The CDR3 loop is CASSPPSGSRYLEQFF. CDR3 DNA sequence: TGTGCCAGCAGTCCCCCTAGCGGGAGCAGGTATCTTGAGCAGTTCTTC.

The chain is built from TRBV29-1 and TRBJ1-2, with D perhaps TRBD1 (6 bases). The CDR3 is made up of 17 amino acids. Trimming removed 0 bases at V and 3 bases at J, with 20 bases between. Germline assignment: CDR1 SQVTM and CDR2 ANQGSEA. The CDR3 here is CSVEDGYIGQRHYGYTF. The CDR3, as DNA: TGCAGCGTTGAAGATGGGTATATTGGACAGAGGCACTATGGCTACACCTTC.

This chain's CDR3 is CASSSPTGISSGANVLTF. The DNA of the CDR3 is TGTGCCAGCAGCTCTCCGACAGGGATTAGCTCTGGGGCCAACGTCCTGACTTTC. The gene calls are TRBV7-7 and TRBJ2-6, with TRBD1 matching over 7 bases. Germline V gene data show CDR1 as SSHAT and CDR2 as FNYEAQ (reference sequence). The length of the CDR3 is 18 residues. Germline trimming cut 4 bases from V and 0 bases from J; bases unmatched to any gene: 9.

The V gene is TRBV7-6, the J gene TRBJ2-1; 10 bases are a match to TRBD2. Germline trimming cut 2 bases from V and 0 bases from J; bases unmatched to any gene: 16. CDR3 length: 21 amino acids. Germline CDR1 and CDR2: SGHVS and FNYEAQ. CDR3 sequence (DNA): TGTGCCAGCAGCTTACAGAAGACCCTAGCGGGAGAGGCGAGCTCCTACAATGAGCAGTTCTTC. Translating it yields CASSLQKTLAGEASSYNEQFF.

The CDR3 is CASQTAYEQYF. The DNA for the CDR3 is TGTGCCTCACAAACAGCCTACGAGCAGTACTTC. The chain combines TRBV7-6 with TRBJ2-7; unclear D gene. CDR3 length: 11 residues. V gave up 11 bases and J gave up 2 bases, with 10 bases separating them. Per germline, CDR1 SGHVS and CDR2 FNYEAQ. The full variable domain, rest sourced from reference TRBV7-6 and TRBJ2-7, is GAGVSQSPRYKVTKRGQDVALRCDPISGHVSLYWYRQALGQGPEFLTYFNYEAQQDKSGLPNDRFSAERPEGSISTLTIQRTEQRDSAMYRCASQTAYEQYFGPGTRLTVT.

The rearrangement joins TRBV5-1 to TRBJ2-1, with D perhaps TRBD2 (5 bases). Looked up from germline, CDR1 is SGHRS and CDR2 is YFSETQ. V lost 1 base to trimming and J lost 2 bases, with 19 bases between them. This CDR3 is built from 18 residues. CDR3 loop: CASSLFGISGFPYNEQFF. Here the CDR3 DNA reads TGCGCCAGCAGCTTGTTCGGCATTTCGGGATTCCCCTACAATGAGCAGTTCTTC.

As DNA, the CDR3 is TGCGCCAGCAGGGCCGGGACTAGCTTCGAGACCCAGTACTTC. It encodes CASRAGTSFETQYF. The chain is built from TRBV10-2 and TRBJ2-5; 9 bases line up with TRBD2. Germline loops: CDR1 WSHSY, CDR2 SAAADI. There are 14 residues in the CDR3. Trimming cost V 6 bases and J 5 bases; bases outside gene matches: 7.

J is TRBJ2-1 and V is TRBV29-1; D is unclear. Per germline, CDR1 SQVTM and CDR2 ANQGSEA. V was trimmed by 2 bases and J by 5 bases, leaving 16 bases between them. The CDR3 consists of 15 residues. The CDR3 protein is CSVEWAEINNNEQFF. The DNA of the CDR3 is TGCAGCGTTGAATGGGCCGAGATAAATAACAATGAGCAGTTCTTC.

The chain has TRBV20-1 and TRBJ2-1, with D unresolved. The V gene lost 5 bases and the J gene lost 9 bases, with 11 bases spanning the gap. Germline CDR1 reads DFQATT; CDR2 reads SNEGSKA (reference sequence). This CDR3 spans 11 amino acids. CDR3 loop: CSAPGPAEQFF. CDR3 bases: TGCAGTGCTCCTGGGCCTGCTGAGCAGTTCTTC.

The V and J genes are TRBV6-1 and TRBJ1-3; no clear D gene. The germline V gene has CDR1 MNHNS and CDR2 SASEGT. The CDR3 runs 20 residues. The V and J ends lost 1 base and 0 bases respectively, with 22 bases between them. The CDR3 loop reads CASSEGPDWRPVSSGNTIYF. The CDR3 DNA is TGTGCCAGCAGTGAAGGTCCGGACTGGAGGCCAGTCTCCTCTGGAAACACCATATATTTT.

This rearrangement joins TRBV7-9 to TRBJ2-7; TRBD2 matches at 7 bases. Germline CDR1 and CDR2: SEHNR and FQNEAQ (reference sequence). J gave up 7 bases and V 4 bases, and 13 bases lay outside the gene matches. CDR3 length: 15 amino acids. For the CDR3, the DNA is TGTGCCAGCAGCTCCCCACTGGCGGGAGAGGTAGAGCAGTACTTC. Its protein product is CASSSPLAGEVEQYF.